One and the same sample provided the 9 T cell receptor beta chains below, sequenced in a study of blood T cell repertoires in COVID-19. TCRdb's copy holds only in-frame clones and misses some; the assay was immunoSEQ multiplex PCR. The sample has approximately 210,000 clones; about four fifths are singletons. The sample comprised peripheral blood. These receptors came from a woman in her 70s with active or convalescent COVID-19.

The V call is TRBV6-1, the J call TRBJ1-6, with D perhaps matching TRBD1 (6 bases). Trimming pared 7 bases from V and 5 bases from J, leaving 9 bases between. This CDR3 spans 13 amino acids. Looked up from germline, CDR1 is MNHNS and CDR2 is SASEGT. For the CDR3, the DNA is TGTGCCAGCACTGGACAGAATAATTCACCCCTCCACTTT. Amino acids: CASTGQNNSPLHF.

The gene calls are TRBV7-2 and TRBJ1-1; maybe TRBD1 (6 bases). This CDR3 spans 15 amino acids. V shed 5 bases and J shed 5 bases, with 18 bases lying between them. Per germline, CDR1 SGHTA and CDR2 FQGNSA. The CDR3 loop is CASSLPQGIGTEAFF. DNA of the CDR3: TGTGCCAGCAGCCTGCCGCAGGGGATCGGTACTGAAGCTTTCTTT. Looking up the rest from reference TRBV7-2 and TRBJ1-1 gives the full variable domain: GAGVSQSPSNKVTEKGKDVELRCDPISGHTALYWYRQSLGQGLEFLIYFQGNSAPDKSGLPSDRFSAERTGGSVSTLTIQRTQQEDSAVYLCASSLPQGIGTEAFFGQGTRLTVV.

The chain links TRBV3-1 (or the pseudogene TRBV3-2) to TRBJ2-7; 8 nucleotides match TRBD2. V lost 2 bases, J lost 7 bases, and 7 bases stayed unmatched. The germline gives CDR1 LGHDT, CDR2 YNNKEL (reference sequence). The CDR3 length is 14 residues. The CDR3 DNA reads as TGTGCCAGCAGCCAATCGGGGGGGGCTCCGGAGCAGTACTTC. Translating it yields CASSQSGGAPEQYF.

This chain uses TRBV4-1 with TRBJ2-5, with unresolved D. Germline V lookup: CDR1 MGHRA, CDR2 YSYEKL. Trimming shortened V by 2 bases and J by 0 bases, and 4 bases separated the two germline ends. The CDR3 is made up of 13 amino acids. CDR3 nucleotide sequence: TGCGCCAGCAGCCAAACATACCAAGAGACCCAGTACTTC. This sequence encodes CASSQTYQETQYF.

The rearrangement joins TRBV15 to TRBJ1-1, with 12 nucleotides matching TRBD1. With 1 base clipped from V and 4 bases from J, the junction kept 7 bases outside the gene matches. This CDR3 contains 17 residues. CDR1 is LNHNV, CDR2 YYDKDF, per germline (reference sequence). CDR3 DNA: TGTGCCACCAGCAGAGGGGGACAGGGGGCTTCAGGCACTGAAGCTTTCTTT. This translates into CATSRGGQGASGTEAFF.

J is TRBJ1-4 and V is TRBV5-5; tentative D call: TRBD1 (6 bases). CDR3 length equals 16 residues. CDR1 and CDR2 from the germline V gene are SGHKS and YYEKEE (reference sequence). The V gene lost 2 bases and the J gene lost 8 bases, with 19 bases spanning the gap. CDR3 DNA: TGTGCCAGCAGCTTAGGGGGACGGCCCGGGAAGGAAAAACTGTTTTTT. Its translation is CASSLGGRPGKEKLFF.

The V and J genes are TRBV18 and TRBJ1-1, with 7 bases identical to TRBD1. The CDR3 loop spans 13 amino acids. The V gene's germline CDR1 is KGHSH and CDR2 LQKENI. Trimming at V came to 4 bases and at J to 2 bases, leaving 1 base not matched to a gene. CDR3 coding DNA: TGTGCCAGCTCACAGGGGGCCAACACTGAAGCTTTCTTT. It encodes CASSQGANTEAFF.

The rearrangement uses TRBV10-2 and TRBJ1-2, with 8 bases that match TRBD1. The germline V gene encodes CDR1 WSHSY and CDR2 SAAADI. V was clipped by 0 bases and J by 4 bases; unmatched bases: 4. This CDR3 comprises 15 residues. CDR3 DNA: TGCGCCAGCAGTGAGTCGAGGACAGGGAGCTATGGCTACACCTTC. This translates into CASSESRTGSYGYTF.

The chain couples TRBV19 to TRBJ2-3; TRBD1 is a possible D gene (6 bases). Germline CDR1 LNHDA, CDR2 SQIVND (reference sequence). Trimming shortened V by 3 bases and J by 2 bases, and 12 bases separated the two germline ends. This CDR3 is built from 15 residues. This CDR3 reads CASSMPGQPTDTQYF. DNA of the CDR3: TGTGCCAGTAGTATGCCCGGACAGCCCACAGATACGCAGTATTTT.